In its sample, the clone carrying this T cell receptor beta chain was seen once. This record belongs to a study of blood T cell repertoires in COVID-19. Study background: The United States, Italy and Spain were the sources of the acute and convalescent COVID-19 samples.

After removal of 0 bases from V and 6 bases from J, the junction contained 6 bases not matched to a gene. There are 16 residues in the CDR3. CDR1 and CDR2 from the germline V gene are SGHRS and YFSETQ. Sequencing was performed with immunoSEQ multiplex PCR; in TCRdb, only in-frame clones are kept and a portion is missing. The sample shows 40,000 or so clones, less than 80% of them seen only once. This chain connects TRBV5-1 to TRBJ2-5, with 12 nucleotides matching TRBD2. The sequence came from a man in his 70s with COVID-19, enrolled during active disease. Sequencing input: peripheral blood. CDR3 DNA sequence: TGCGCCAGCAGCTTGGGAGCTAGCGGGGGGGCCAAGACCCAGTACTTC. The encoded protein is CASSLGASGGAKTQYF.